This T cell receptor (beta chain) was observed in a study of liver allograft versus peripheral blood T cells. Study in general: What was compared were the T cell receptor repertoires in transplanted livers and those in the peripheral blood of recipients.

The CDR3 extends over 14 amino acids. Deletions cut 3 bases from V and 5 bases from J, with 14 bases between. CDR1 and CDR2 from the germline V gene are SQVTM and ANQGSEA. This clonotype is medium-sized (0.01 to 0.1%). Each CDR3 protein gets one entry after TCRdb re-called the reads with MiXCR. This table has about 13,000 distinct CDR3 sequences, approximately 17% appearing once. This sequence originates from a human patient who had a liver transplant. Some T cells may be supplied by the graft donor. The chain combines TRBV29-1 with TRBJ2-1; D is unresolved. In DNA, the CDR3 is TGCAGCGTTGAGCCTCAGTGGGTTAACAATGAGCAGTTCTTC. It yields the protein CSVEPQWVNNEQFF.